This T cell receptor beta chain was observed in a study of cytomegalovirus exposure and HLA in healthy donors. Vbeta (60) and Jbeta (13) primers were used in the PCR. Some clones are missing from TCRdb's copy, which holds only in-frame ones; the method was immunoSEQ multiplex PCR. The table has around 98,000 clones, roughly 81% seen once. Germline CDR1 is SGHTA and CDR2 is FQGNSA. CDR3 length: 12 amino acids. V lost 11 bases and J lost 1, with 10 bases in between. This chain connects TRBV7-2 to TRBJ2-3, with TRBD1 as a possible D gene (6 bases). The sequencing input was PBMCs. The sequence was obtained from a man aged 40-49 years in good health and CMV-seronegative. The CDR3 loop is CAGSGGTDTQYF. CDR3 bases: TGTGCCGGATCAGGGGGCACAGATACGCAGTATTTT.